The clone carrying this T cell receptor beta chain was observed once. Its matching antigen is unknown. This specimen comes from a study of OX40 agonist ivuxolimab in advanced cancers. Germline-derived CDR1 and CDR2 are SEHNR and FQNEAQ (reference sequence). CDR3 length: 14 amino acids. V shed 1 base and J shed 4 bases, with 10 bases lying between them. Findings of the study overall: The study did not work out the antigen specificity of the expanded peripheral T cells. The authors also found low normalized T-cell clonal expansion in some nonresponders. Patients who responded partially at 0.1-3.0 mg/kg showed clonal expansion ranking among the lowest. The mean number of expanded clones was higher in CD8+ T cells than in CD4+.

The data were produced by immunoSEQ multiplex PCR, yet TCRdb's version contains in-frame clones alone and is incomplete. Altogether around 23,000 clones are present, roughly 88% being singletons, with the ten largest covering under 45%. The material sequenced was CD4+ or CD8+ T cells sorted from blood, taken in a trial of the OX40 agonist ivuxolimab. The sequence derives from an adult with an advanced solid tumor such as melanoma, head and neck, liver or kidney cancer. The V gene is TRBV7-9, the J gene TRBJ1-1, with D unclear. CDR3 region: CASSLEGLATEAFF. CDR3 nucleotides: TGTGCCAGCAGCTTAGAAGGTCTAGCCACTGAAGCTTTCTTT.